This T cell receptor beta chain was found in a study of blood T cells in healthy people across ages. Study findings and constraints: Aged donors had fewer naive CD4+ cells and lower diversity than long-lived donors. Older age coincided with a roughly linear decline in TCR beta diversity per million T cells.

For this clonotype: The antigen remains undetermined.

A second PCR of roughly 7 to 11 cycles used a sample-barcoded 5' primer and a J-beta primer mix. TCRdb used MiXCR to reprocess the 5' RACE reads, holding one entry per CDR3 protein. Among around 800,000 distinct CDR3 sequences, 50% to 65% were seen once, and the ten largest hold approximately 40%. V was cut by 0 bases and J by 15 bases, with 19 bases left in between. CDR3 length equals 14 residues. Per germline, CDR1 SGHRS and CDR2 YFSETQ. Sequences were obtained from blood. V usage is TRBV5-1 and J usage is TRBJ2-1; tentatively, D is TRBD2 (5 bases). The TCR was taken from a man older than 75 in good health. Written as DNA, the CDR3 is TGCGCCAGCAGCTTGGACGACGGTGGTGGGAGTCGGTTCTTC. Protein: CASSLDDGGGSRFF.